Below are 15 T cell receptor beta chains sequenced from a single sample in a study of cytomegalovirus exposure and HLA in healthy donors. Researchers ran the PCR with 60 Vbeta and 13 Jbeta primers. Repertoires were generated with immunoSEQ multiplex PCR, while TCRdb's copy carries only in-frame clones and drops some. The specimen's table records roughly 100,000 clones. Sequenced input: PBMCs. Every receptor here comes from a man in his forties or fifties in good health and CMV-seronegative.

This chain uses TRBV28 with TRBJ1-1, with D possibly being TRBD1 (5 bases). V was cut by 7 bases and J by 1 base, with 16 bases left in between. Looked up from germline, CDR1 is MDHEN and CDR2 is SYDVKM. There are 15 residues in the CDR3. CDR3: CASTPGGVPNTEAFF. CDR3 coding DNA: TGTGCCAGCACTCCTGGAGGGGTACCGAACACTGAAGCTTTCTTT.

The chain employs TRBV27 and TRBJ1-3; 7 bases align to TRBD1. Germline V gene sequence: CDR1 MNHEY, CDR2 SMNVEV (reference sequence). This CDR3 spans 13 amino acids. V was clipped by 9 bases and J by 4 bases; unmatched bases: 6. This CDR3 is CASSQGHGNTIYF. The CDR3 DNA follows: TGTGCCAGTTCACAGGGGCACGGAAACACCATATATTTT.

The chain is built from TRBV4-3 and TRBJ1-2, with 9 positions matching TRBD1. The CDR3 is 14 amino acids. Germline assignment: CDR1 LGHNA and CDR2 YSLEER. With 2 bases clipped from V and 4 bases from J, the junction kept 2 bases outside the gene matches. The CDR3 here is CASSQWTGAYGYTF. In nucleotides, the CDR3 is TGCGCCAGCAGCCAATGGACAGGGGCCTATGGCTACACCTTC.

The rearrangement joins TRBV18 to TRBJ2-7; 11 positions match TRBD2. The length of the CDR3 is 16 residues. V was pared by 3 bases and J by 0 bases, with 4 bases of the junction left unmatched. Germline lookup yields CDR1 KGHSH and CDR2 LQKENI. The CDR3 nucleotides read TGTGCCAGCTCACCTGTAGCGGGAGGGACCTCCTACGAGCAGTACTTC. Its protein is CASSPVAGGTSYEQYF.

V gene TRBV7-2 combines with J gene TRBJ2-7; D might be TRBD2 (6 bases). The CDR3 covers 14 residues. Trimming stripped 2 bases from V and 0 bases from J, with 8 bases between. Germline loops: CDR1 SGHTA, CDR2 FQGNSA. The CDR3 bases are TGTGCCAGCAGCTTATCCGGGAGCTCCTACGAGCAGTACTTC. Translation gives CASSLSGSSYEQYF.

The rearrangement links TRBV6-5 to TRBJ2-5, with 10 bases fitting TRBD1. The germline V gene encodes CDR1 MNHEY and CDR2 SVGAGI. The trim removed 6 bases at V and 5 bases at J, leaving 9 bases unmatched. The CDR3 is 15 amino acids. CDR3 DNA: TGTGCCAGCAGGATGACAGGGGGCATTGGGGAGACCCAGTACTTC. Encoded protein: CASRMTGGIGETQYF.

V usage is TRBV15 and J usage is TRBJ1-2; D gene unclear. The V gene lost 4 bases and the J gene lost 0 bases, with 12 bases spanning the gap. The CDR3 length is 15 residues. Germline CDR1 is LNHNV and CDR2 is YYDKDF (reference sequence). The CDR3 nucleotides read TGTGCCACCAGCAATAGCGACCAGCCTAACTATGGCTACACCTTC. Its protein is CATSNSDQPNYGYTF.

The J gene is TRBJ2-5, the V gene TRBV9, with 8 nucleotides matching TRBD2. The CDR3 totals 17 residues. The V segment lost 4 bases and the J segment 5 bases; nucleotides outside the gene matches: 16. Germline CDR1 SGDLS, CDR2 YYNGEE. Here the CDR3 DNA reads TGTGCCAGCAGCCCAAGAGGGAGCGGGGGCCTCCTGGAGACCCAGTACTTC. Protein product: CASSPRGSGGLLETQYF.

The CDR3 sequence: CAWSSLRGGLAKNIQYF. The CDR3 bases are TGTGCCTGGAGTTCCTTGCGGGGGGGACTAGCCAAAAACATTCAGTACTTC. The chain has TRBV30 and TRBJ2-4; the match to TRBD2 covers 9 bases. The junction had 8 bases not matched to a gene; V was cut back by 2 bases and J by 0 bases. The V gene's germline CDR1 is GTSNPN and CDR2 SVGIG (reference sequence). The CDR3 is 17 amino acids.

V usage is TRBV5-1 and J usage is TRBJ2-7, with unresolved D. Germline values: CDR1 SGHRS, CDR2 YFSETQ. Trimming removed 5 bases from V and 1 base from J, with 13 bases in between. The length of the CDR3 is 14 residues. CDR3 in amino acids: CASSLLQVSYEQYF. DNA for the CDR3: TGCGCCAGCAGTTTATTACAAGTTTCCTACGAGCAGTACTTC.

This chain links TRBV7-9 with TRBJ1-2; 7 bases match TRBD1. Germline assignment: CDR1 SEHNR and CDR2 FQNEAQ (reference sequence). The CDR3 contains 12 residues. With V trimmed by 5 bases and J by 4 bases, 1 base remained unmatched. CDR3 DNA: TGTGCCAGCAGCCGGGACAGCTATGGCTACACCTTC. Amino acids: CASSRDSYGYTF.

In nucleotides, the CDR3 is TGTGCCAGCAGCTTGGCGGGACAGTATAAAGAGACCCAGTACTTC. Translating gives CASSLAGQYKETQYF. The chain has TRBV5-5 and TRBJ2-5, with 7 bases aligning to TRBD1. This CDR3 comprises 15 residues. V shed 0 bases, J shed 3 bases, and the junction held 5 bases outside the gene matches. CDR1 is SGHKS and CDR2 is YYEKEE in the germline V gene (reference sequence).

This chain uses TRBV5-5 with TRBJ1-1, with a tentative D call TRBD1 (6 bases). This CDR3 is built from 16 residues. The V and J ends lost 4 bases and 0 bases respectively, with 16 bases between them. The germline gives CDR1 SGHKS, CDR2 YYEKEE (reference sequence). The CDR3 DNA reads as TGTGCCAGCAGCGAAATACAGGGTTTGGTGAACACTGAAGCTTTCTTT. This gives the protein CASSEIQGLVNTEAFF.

CDR3 bases: TGTGCCAGCAGTTACAGGGTAGGACAAACTGAAGCTTTCTTT. Translating gives CASSYRVGQTEAFF. This sequence joins TRBV6-5 and TRBJ1-1, with a weak D call TRBD1 (5 bases). The CDR3 sequence is 14 residues long. V lost 2 bases to trimming and J lost 5 bases, with 12 bases between them. The germline CDR1 and CDR2 sequences are MNHEY and SVGAGI.

V usage is TRBV14 and J usage is TRBJ2-7; D perhaps matches TRBD2 (6 bases). V was trimmed by 0 bases and J by 0 bases, leaving 15 bases between them. Germline-derived CDR1 and CDR2 are SGHDN and FVKESK. The CDR3 is 17 amino acids. The CDR3 DNA is TGTGCCAGCAGCCAAGATAGTCCGGGACTGAGCTCCTACGAGCAGTACTTC. This sequence encodes CASSQDSPGLSSYEQYF.